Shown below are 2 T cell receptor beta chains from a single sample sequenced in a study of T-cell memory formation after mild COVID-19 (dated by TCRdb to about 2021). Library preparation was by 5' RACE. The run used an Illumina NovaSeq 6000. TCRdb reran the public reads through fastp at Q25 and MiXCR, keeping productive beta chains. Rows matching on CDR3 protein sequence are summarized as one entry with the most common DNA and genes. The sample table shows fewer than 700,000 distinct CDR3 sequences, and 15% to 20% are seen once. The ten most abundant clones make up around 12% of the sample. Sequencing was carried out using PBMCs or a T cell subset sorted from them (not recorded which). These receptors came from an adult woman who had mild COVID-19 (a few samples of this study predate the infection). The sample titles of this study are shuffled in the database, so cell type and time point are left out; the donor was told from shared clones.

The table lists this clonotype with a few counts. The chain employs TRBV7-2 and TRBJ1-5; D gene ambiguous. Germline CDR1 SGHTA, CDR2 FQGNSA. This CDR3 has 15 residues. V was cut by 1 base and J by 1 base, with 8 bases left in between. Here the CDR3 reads CASSLGPRSNQPQHF. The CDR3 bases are TGTGCCAGCAGCTTAGGCCCGAGAAGCAATCAGCCCCAGCATTTT.

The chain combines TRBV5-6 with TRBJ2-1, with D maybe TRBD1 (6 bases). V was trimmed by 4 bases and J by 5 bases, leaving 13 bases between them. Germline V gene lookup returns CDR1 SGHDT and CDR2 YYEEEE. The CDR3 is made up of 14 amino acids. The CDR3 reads CASSDRNPHNEQFF. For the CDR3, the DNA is TGTGCCAGCAGCGACAGGAATCCACACAATGAGCAGTTCTTC.